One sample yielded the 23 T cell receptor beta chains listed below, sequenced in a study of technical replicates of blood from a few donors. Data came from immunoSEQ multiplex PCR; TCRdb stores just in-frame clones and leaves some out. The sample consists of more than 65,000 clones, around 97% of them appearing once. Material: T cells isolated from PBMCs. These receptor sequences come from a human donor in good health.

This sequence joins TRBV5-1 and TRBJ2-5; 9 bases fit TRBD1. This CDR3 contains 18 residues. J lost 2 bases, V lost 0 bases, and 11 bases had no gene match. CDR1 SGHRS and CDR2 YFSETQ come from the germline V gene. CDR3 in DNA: TGCGCCAGCAGCTTGGCCCCTCGACAGGGGGGGATACAAGAGACCCAGTACTTC. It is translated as CASSLAPRQGGIQETQYF.

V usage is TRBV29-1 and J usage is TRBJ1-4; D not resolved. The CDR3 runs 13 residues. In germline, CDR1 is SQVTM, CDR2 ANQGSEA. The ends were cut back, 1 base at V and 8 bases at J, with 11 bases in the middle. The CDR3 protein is CSVEGRSEEKLFF. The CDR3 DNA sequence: TGCAGCGTTGAAGGTCGGTCGGAGGAAAAACTGTTTTTT.

This chain's CDR3 is CASSQSAGAETGELFF. The CDR3 DNA reads TGCGCCAGCAGCCAATCAGCGGGAGCTGAAACCGGGGAGCTGTTTTTT. V and J are TRBV4-1 and TRBJ2-2, with TRBD2 matching over 8 bases. The germline CDR1 and CDR2 sequences are MGHRA and YSYEKL. This CDR3 has 16 residues. The J segment lost 5 bases and the V segment lost 2 bases, leaving 7 bases of the junction unmatched.

CDR3 bases: TGTGCCAGCAGCCCGTTCAGGGGTTTTAGCACAGATACGCAGTATTTT. This translates into CASSPFRGFSTDTQYF. The rearrangement links TRBV7-2 to TRBJ2-3, with D possibly matching TRBD1 (6 bases). The germline V and J ends were trimmed by 5 bases and 0 bases, with 15 bases remaining between them. This CDR3 region has 16 residues. Per germline, CDR1 SGHTA and CDR2 FQGNSA.

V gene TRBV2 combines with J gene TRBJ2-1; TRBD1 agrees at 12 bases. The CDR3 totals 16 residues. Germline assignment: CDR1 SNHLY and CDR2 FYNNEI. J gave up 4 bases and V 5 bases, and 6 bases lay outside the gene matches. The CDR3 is CASSTSGQGAYNEQFF. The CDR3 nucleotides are TGTGCCAGCAGTACCTCGGGACAGGGGGCTTACAATGAGCAGTTCTTC. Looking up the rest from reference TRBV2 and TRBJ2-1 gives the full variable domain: EPEVTQTPSHQVTQMGQEVILRCVPISNHLYFYWYRQILGQKVEFLVSFYNNEISEKSEIFDDQFSVERPDGSNFTLKIRSTKLEDSAMYFCASSTSGQGAYNEQFFGPGTRLTVL.

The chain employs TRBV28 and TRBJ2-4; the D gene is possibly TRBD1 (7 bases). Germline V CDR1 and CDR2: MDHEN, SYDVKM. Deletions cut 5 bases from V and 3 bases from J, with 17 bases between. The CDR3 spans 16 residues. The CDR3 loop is CASSPQGGQIKNIQYF. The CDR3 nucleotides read TGTGCCAGCAGTCCCCAGGGGGGCCAGATCAAAAACATTCAGTACTTC.

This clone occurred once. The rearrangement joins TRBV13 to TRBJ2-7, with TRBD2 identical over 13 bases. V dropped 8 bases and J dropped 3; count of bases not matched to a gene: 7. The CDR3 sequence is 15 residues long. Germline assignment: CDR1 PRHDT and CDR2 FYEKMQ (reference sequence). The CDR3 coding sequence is TGTGCCAGCGGGGAGGGGACTAGCGGGATCTACGAGCAGTACTTC. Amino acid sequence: CASGEGTSGIYEQYF.

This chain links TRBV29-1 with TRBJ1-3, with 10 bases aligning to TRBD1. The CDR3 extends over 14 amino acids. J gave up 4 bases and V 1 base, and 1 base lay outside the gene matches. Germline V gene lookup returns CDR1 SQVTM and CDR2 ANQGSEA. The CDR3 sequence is CSVEVTGGGNTIYF. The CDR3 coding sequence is TGCAGCGTTGAAGTGACAGGGGGCGGAAACACCATATATTTT.

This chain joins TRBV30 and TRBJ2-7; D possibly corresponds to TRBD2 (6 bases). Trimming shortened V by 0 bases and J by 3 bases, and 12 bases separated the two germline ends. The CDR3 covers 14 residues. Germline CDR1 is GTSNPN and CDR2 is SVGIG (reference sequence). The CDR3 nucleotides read TGTGCCTGGAGTGTACCGGGACTGGTCTACGAGCAGTACTTC. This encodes CAWSVPGLVYEQYF.

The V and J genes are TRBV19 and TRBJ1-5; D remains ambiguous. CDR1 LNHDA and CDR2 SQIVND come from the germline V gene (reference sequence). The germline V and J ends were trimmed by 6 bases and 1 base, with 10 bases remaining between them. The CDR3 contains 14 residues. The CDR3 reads CASRPLLSNQPQHF. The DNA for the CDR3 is TGTGCCAGTAGGCCACTCCTAAGCAATCAGCCCCAGCATTTT.

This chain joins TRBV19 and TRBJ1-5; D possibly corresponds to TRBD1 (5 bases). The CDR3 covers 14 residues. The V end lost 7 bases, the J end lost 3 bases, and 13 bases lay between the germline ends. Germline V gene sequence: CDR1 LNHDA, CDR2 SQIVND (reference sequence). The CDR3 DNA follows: TGTGCCAGTATGACGCGGGACTTCAATCAGCCCCAGCATTTT. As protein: CASMTRDFNQPQHF.

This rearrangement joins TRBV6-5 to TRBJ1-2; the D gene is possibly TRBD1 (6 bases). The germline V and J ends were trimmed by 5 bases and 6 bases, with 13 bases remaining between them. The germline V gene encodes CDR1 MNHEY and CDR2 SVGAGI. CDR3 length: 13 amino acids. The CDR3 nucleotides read TGTGCCAGCAGTAGGGACACTGGGGATGGCTACACCTTC. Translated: CASSRDTGDGYTF.

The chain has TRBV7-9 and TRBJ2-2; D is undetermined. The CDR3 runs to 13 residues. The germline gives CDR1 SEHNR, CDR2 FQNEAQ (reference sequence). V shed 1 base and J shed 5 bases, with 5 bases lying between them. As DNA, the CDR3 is TGTGCCAGCAGCTTAGTAGAGACCGGGGAGCTGTTTTTT. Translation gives CASSLVETGELFF.

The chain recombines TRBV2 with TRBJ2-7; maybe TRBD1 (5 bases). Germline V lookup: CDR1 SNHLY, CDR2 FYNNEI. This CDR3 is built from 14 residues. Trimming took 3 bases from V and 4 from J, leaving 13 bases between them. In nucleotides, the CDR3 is TGTGCCAGCAGTGAGAGTTTAAGGGGATACGAGCAGTACTTC. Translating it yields CASSESLRGYEQYF.

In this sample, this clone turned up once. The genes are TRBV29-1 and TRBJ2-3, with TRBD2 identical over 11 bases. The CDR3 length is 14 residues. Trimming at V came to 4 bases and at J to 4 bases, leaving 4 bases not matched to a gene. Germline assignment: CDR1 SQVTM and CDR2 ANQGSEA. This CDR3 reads CSVVDSGRADTQYF. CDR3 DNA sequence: TGCAGCGTTGTCGATAGCGGGAGGGCAGATACGCAGTATTTT.

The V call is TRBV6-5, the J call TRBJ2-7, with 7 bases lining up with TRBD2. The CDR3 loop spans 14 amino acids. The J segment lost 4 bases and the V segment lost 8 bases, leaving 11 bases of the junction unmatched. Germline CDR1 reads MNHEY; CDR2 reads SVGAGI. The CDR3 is CASRSGLDFYEQYF. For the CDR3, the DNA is TGTGCCAGCCGCTCTGGACTAGATTTTTACGAGCAGTACTTC.

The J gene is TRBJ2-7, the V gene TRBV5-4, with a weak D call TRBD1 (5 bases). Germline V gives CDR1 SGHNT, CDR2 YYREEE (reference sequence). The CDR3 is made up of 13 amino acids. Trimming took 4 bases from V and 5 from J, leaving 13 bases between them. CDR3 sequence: CASSQGSTDEQYF. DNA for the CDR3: TGTGCCAGCAGCCAGGGATCTACGGACGAGCAGTACTTC.

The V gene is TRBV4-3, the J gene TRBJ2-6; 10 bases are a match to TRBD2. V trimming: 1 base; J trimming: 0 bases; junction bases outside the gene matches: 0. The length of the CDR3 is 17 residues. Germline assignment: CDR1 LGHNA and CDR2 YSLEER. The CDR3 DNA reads TGCGCCAGCAGCCAAGGGACTAGCGGCTCTGGGGCCAACGTCCTGACTTTC. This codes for CASSQGTSGSGANVLTF.

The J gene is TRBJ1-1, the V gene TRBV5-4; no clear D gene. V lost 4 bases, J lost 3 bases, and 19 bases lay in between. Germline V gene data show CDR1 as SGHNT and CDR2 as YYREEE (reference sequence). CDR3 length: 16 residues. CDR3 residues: CASSPRGVAMDTEAFF. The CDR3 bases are TGTGCCAGCAGCCCACGCGGAGTAGCCATGGACACTGAAGCTTTCTTT. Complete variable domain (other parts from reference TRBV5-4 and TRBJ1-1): ETGVTQSPTHLIKTRGQQVTLRCSSQSGHNTVSWYQQALGQGPQFIFQYYREEENGRGNFPPRFSGLQFPNYSSELNVNALELDDSALYLCASSPRGVAMDTEAFFGQGTRLTVV.

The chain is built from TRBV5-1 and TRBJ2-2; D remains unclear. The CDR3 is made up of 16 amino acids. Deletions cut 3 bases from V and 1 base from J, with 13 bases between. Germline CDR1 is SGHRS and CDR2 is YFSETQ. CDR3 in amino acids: CASSSLTALNTGELFF. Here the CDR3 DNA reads TGCGCCAGCAGCTCACTTACTGCTCTGAACACCGGGGAGCTGTTTTTT.

CDR3 DNA: TGCGCCAGCAGTAAGACTAGCGGGAGGACCGGGGAGCTGTTTTTT. It codes for CASSKTSGRTGELFF. The V and J genes are TRBV5-1 and TRBJ2-2; TRBD2 aligns across 13 bases. Unmatched junction bases numbered 3, after V lost 5 bases and J lost 5 bases. The CDR3 runs to 15 residues. The germline gives CDR1 SGHRS, CDR2 YFSETQ.

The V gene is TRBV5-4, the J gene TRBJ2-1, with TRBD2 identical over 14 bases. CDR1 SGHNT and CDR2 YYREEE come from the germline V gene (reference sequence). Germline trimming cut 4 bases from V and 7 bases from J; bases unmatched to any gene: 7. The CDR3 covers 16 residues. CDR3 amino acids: CASSATSGRDWNEQFF. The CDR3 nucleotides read TGTGCCAGCAGCGCGACTAGCGGGAGGGACTGGAATGAGCAGTTCTTC. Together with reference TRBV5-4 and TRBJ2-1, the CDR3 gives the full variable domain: ETGVTQSPTHLIKTRGQQVTLRCSSQSGHNTVSWYQQALGQGPQFIFQYYREEENGRGNFPPRFSGLQFPNYSSELNVNALELDDSALYLCASSATSGRDWNEQFFGPGTRLTVL.

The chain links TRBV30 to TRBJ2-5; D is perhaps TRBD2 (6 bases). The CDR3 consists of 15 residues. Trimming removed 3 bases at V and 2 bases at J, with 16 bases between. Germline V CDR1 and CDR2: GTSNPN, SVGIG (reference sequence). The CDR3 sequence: CAWSPLEGQQETQYF. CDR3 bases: TGTGCCTGGAGCCCTCTGGAGGGCCAACAAGAGACCCAGTACTTC.